Below, 13 T cell receptor beta chains from the same sample are listed, as sequenced in a study of blood T cell repertoires in COVID-19. Method: immunoSEQ multiplex PCR; TCRdb's copy keeps in-frame clones and lacks some. In the table there are about 250,000 clones, roughly 83% of which are singletons. What was sequenced was peripheral blood. The source of these receptors is an elderly man with acute or convalescent COVID-19.

In this sample, this clone turned up once. V usage is TRBV18 and J usage is TRBJ2-1; 11 bases are a match to TRBD2. The V and J ends lost 3 bases and 5 bases, in that order; junction bases with no gene match: 6. The germline gives CDR1 KGHSH, CDR2 LQKENI. CDR3 size: 16 residues. CDR3 loop: CASSPTLAGAHNEQFF. In DNA form, the CDR3 reads TGTGCCAGCTCACCCACACTAGCGGGAGCCCACAATGAGCAGTTCTTC.

The chain joins TRBV19 to TRBJ1-1; D is perhaps TRBD1 (6 bases). Trimming took 3 bases from V and 8 from J, leaving 16 bases between them. This CDR3 contains 14 residues. The germline V gene has CDR1 LNHDA and CDR2 SQIVND (reference sequence). The CDR3 protein is CASSIRPGHKEAFF. CDR3 sequence (DNA): TGTGCCAGTAGTATTCGACCGGGACATAAAGAAGCTTTCTTT.

V gene TRBV5-1 combines with J gene TRBJ1-1; 7 bases agree with TRBD1. Germline CDR1 and CDR2: SGHRS and YFSETQ. This CDR3 region has 15 residues. The junction had 10 bases not matched to a gene; V was cut back by 4 bases and J by 4 bases. CDR3 sequence: CASSPTTGAPTEAFF. For the CDR3, the DNA is TGCGCCAGCAGCCCAACCACAGGGGCCCCCACTGAAGCTTTCTTT.

J is TRBJ1-5 and V is TRBV18, with 9 bases matching TRBD1. V lost 2 bases, J lost 5 bases, and 13 bases stayed unmatched. The CDR3 is made up of 18 amino acids. Germline V gene data show CDR1 as KGHSH and CDR2 as LQKENI. CDR3 residues: CASSPTSGTGLVYQPQHF. In nucleotides, the CDR3 is TGTGCCAGCTCACCAACCTCCGGGACAGGGTTGGTCTATCAGCCCCAGCATTTT.

V usage is TRBV11-1 and J usage is TRBJ2-3, with D tentatively TRBD2 (5 bases). Germline V gene data show CDR1 as SGHAT and CDR2 as FQDESV (reference sequence). The germline V and J ends were trimmed by 1 base and 2 bases, with 10 bases remaining between them. CDR3 size: 15 residues. The CDR3 DNA reads as TGTGCCAGCAGCTTAGTTCCGGGATACACAGATACGCAGTATTTT. Protein product: CASSLVPGYTDTQYF.

This chain joins TRBV19 and TRBJ2-1; 10 bases are shared with TRBD1. Trimming cost V 6 bases and J 4 bases; bases outside gene matches: 9. This CDR3 is built from 16 residues. Germline V lookup: CDR1 LNHDA, CDR2 SQIVND (reference sequence). The CDR3, as DNA: TGTGCCAGTAGCAGACAGGGGGCGGGTCGTTACAATGAGCAGTTCTTC. Protein: CASSRQGAGRYNEQFF.

This sequence joins TRBV6-2 or TRBV6-3 and TRBJ2-4, with a possible D match to TRBD1 (6 bases). The CDR3 has 15 residues. Trimming removed 2 bases at V and 3 bases at J, with 11 bases between. Germline loops: CDR1 MNHEY, CDR2 SVGEGT. The chain's CDR3 is CASSYGGAGKNIQYF. The DNA of the CDR3 is TGTGCCAGCAGTTACGGGGGCGCGGGCAAAAACATTCAGTACTTC.

This clone was seen once. The chain combines TRBV11-3 with TRBJ2-7; 12 nucleotides match TRBD1. CDR3 length: 16 residues. V dropped 5 bases and J dropped 5; count of bases not matched to a gene: 10. The germline V gene has CDR1 SGHNT and CDR2 YENEEA. The DNA for the CDR3 is TGTGCCAGCAGCCCTAGTGGGACAGGGGGCAAGGACGAGCAGTACTTC. This gives the protein CASSPSGTGGKDEQYF.

The chain has TRBV6-5 and TRBJ2-5, with D possibly TRBD1 on 5 matching bases. V gave up 2 bases and J gave up 0 bases, with 10 bases separating them. The germline CDR1 and CDR2 sequences are MNHEY and SVGAGI. The length of the CDR3 is 15 residues. The CDR3 sequence: CASSYDSLYQETQYF. DNA of the CDR3: TGTGCCAGCAGTTACGACAGTTTGTACCAAGAGACCCAGTACTTC.

The CDR3 is CASSLTLAGPSYEQYF. The CDR3 coding sequence is TGCGCCAGCAGCTTGACCCTAGCGGGACCCTCCTACGAGCAGTACTTC. The chain links TRBV5-1 to TRBJ2-7, with TRBD2 identical over 9 bases. This CDR3 comprises 16 residues. Germline V CDR1 and CDR2: SGHRS, YFSETQ. V shed 1 base and J 0 bases; nucleotides not matched to a gene: 5.

V is TRBV6-1 and J is TRBJ1-4, with D unclear. Looked up from germline, CDR1 is MNHNS and CDR2 is SASEGT. This CDR3 spans 12 amino acids. V lost 2 bases, J lost 12 bases, and 10 bases lay in between. CDR3 DNA sequence: TGTGCCAGCAGTGAACCAGGAATCCAACTGTTTTTT. Protein product: CASSEPGIQLFF.

The chain has TRBV2 and TRBJ2-7, with 8 bases lining up with TRBD2. The germline CDR1 and CDR2 sequences are SNHLY and FYNNEI. This CDR3 comprises 14 residues. With 5 bases clipped from V and 0 bases from J, the junction kept 3 bases outside the gene matches. The DNA for the CDR3 is TGTGCCAGCAGTAAGCGGGAGAGCTCCTACGAGCAGTACTTC. This codes for CASSKRESSYEQYF. The entire variable domain, with the rest obtained from reference TRBV2 and TRBJ2-7, is as follows: EPEVTQTPSHQVTQMGQEVILRCVPISNHLYFYWYRQILGQKVEFLVSFYNNEISEKSEIFDDQFSVERPDGSNFTLKIRSTKLEDSAMYFCASSKRESSYEQYFGPGTRLTVT.

The V and J genes are TRBV6-2 or TRBV6-3 and TRBJ2-1; TRBD2 aligns across 8 bases. Germline V gives CDR1 MNHEY, CDR2 SVGEGT. V lost 2 bases to trimming and J lost 8 bases; unmatched junction nucleotides: 8. CDR3 length: 15 residues. CDR3 loop: CASSYAGGRSDEQFF. The CDR3 DNA reads as TGTGCCAGCAGTTACGCGGGGGGACGTAGCGATGAGCAGTTCTTC.